At least ten counts were recorded for the clone carrying this T cell receptor beta chain. The antigen remains unidentified. Isolated RNA was reverse transcribed in full, so expressed TCRB transcripts were sequenced. The data were produced by immunoSEQ multiplex PCR, yet TCRdb's version contains in-frame clones alone and is incomplete. The sample includes more than 95,000 clones, 17% of them seen just once. Trimming removed 4 bases from V and 5 bases from J; junction bases left unmatched: 5. Per germline, CDR1 SGHTA and CDR2 FQGNSA. The CDR3 has 14 amino acids. This specimen belongs to a study of beta chain features in type 1 diabetes. At the level of the study: Age and gender were similar between patients and healthy donors, as were cell yields. Study-wide points: The study found moderately but significantly shorter TCRB CDR3s in all four CD4+ subsets of Type 1 diabetes patients. When cDNA is sequenced, cells with high TCR expression could be over-represented. Sampled from patients, naive, central memory and Treg TCRB repertoires appeared more similar than those sampled from healthy donors.

The sequence derives from a man between 18 and 35 years old with type 1 diabetes. The sample was central memory CD4+ T cells from blood. The genes are TRBV7-2 and TRBJ2-3; TRBD2 agrees at 8 bases. The CDR3 sequence: CASSWGLGQDTQYF. In DNA, the CDR3 is TGTGCCAGCAGCTGGGGACTAGGGCAAGATACGCAGTATTTT.